The entry below gives a single T cell receptor (beta chain) sequence along with its context. No antigen is known for it. The data derive from a study of cytomegalovirus exposure and HLA in healthy donors. The study, taken as a whole, reports: A later analysis linked a missense variant in DCLRE1C to the trimming of TCR beta V and J genes. Researchers catalogued under 200 TCR beta chains as cytomegalovirus-associated.

PCR involved 60 Vbeta and 13 Jbeta primers. Data came from immunoSEQ multiplex PCR; TCRdb stores just in-frame clones and leaves some out. The sample shows over 100,000 clones, about 70% of them seen only once. Donors likely had unrecorded immune exposures despite being nominally healthy when sampled. This clonotype was sampled from a woman younger than 45 in good health and CMV-seronegative. Sequenced: PBMCs.

The CDR3 DNA is TGTGCCAGCGGGGACAGTGGGGAGGTGGGAGAAAAACTGTTTTTT. Protein: CASGDSGEVGEKLFF. This chain connects TRBV28 to TRBJ1-4; TRBD1 matches 7 bases. Per germline, CDR1 MDHEN and CDR2 SYDVKM. The CDR3 has 15 residues. V lost 8 bases to trimming and J lost 8 bases; unmatched junction nucleotides: 14.